The clone carrying this T cell receptor beta chain was observed a few times. What it binds is not known. This specimen belongs to a study of T cell repertoires in cytomegalovirus infection. Germline values: CDR1 LNHDA, CDR2 SQIVND (reference sequence). The CDR3 runs to 15 residues. V was clipped by 3 bases and J by 4 bases, with 13 bases between them. TCRdb called the reads again in MiXCR, with one record for every CDR3 protein. This table has 750,000 to 950,000 distinct CDR3 sequences, 25% to 35% appearing once. The chain combines TRBV19 with TRBJ1-5; TRBD1 is a possible D gene (5 bases). This specimen consisted of cultured CD8+ T cells from PBMCs, obtained from culture after CMV antigen stimulation. The receptor comes from a human donor in good health (CMV status not recorded). Some clones in this sample may be carry-over from other donors' samples. The CDR3 region has the DNA TGTGCCAGTAGTATGGGGCAGGGTCCGAATCAGCCCCAGCATTTT. Its protein product is CASSMGQGPNQPQHF.